This is a list of T cell receptor beta chains from one sample in a study of T cells in narcolepsy. Data came from immunoSEQ multiplex PCR; TCRdb stores just in-frame clones and leaves some out. The sample holds approximately 20,000 clones; 92% are singletons and the top ten take less than 1.2%. Sequencing was carried out using CD45RA- memory CD4+ T cells from PBMCs. Source of these receptors: a human donor with narcolepsy. The CDR3 runs from the conserved cysteine through the conserved F or W. The order of the fields is clone size, V gene, J gene, D gene, CDR3 protein, CDR3 DNA. The D gene is left open where the match is weak. Clone sizes are given selectively: once, few, many, or a class where the clone is expanded.

once,TRBV5-1,TRBJ2-2,-,CASSLRDTGELFF,TGCGCCAGCAGCTTGAGGGACACCGGGGAGCTGTTTTTT
-,TRBV18,TRBJ2-7,TRBD2,CASSPPSSGKNEQYF,TGTGCCAGCTCACCACCTTCTAGCGGGAAAAACGAGCAGTACTTC
-,TRBV10-3,TRBJ2-7,-,CAIRRENYEQYF,TGTGCCATCAGGCGAGAAAACTACGAGCAGTACTTC
once,TRBV27,TRBJ2-2,-,CASTLAIGGANTGELFF,TGTGCCAGCACCTTAGCAATCGGCGGGGCGAACACCGGGGAGCTGTTTTTT
-,TRBV7-2,TRBJ1-6,TRBD1,CASSLRDRDRLPLHF,TGTGCCAGCAGCTTAAGGGACAGGGACCGCCTCCCCCTCCACTTT
-,TRBV5-1,TRBJ1-2,-,CASSSTGGGYTF,TGCGCCAGCAGCTCGACAGGAGGTGGCTACACCTTC
-,TRBV27,TRBJ2-7,-,CASSFGGLAYEQYF,TGTGCCAGCAGTTTTGGGGGTTTAGCCTACGAGCAGTACTTC
-,TRBV19,TRBJ2-2,-,CASSAGMLFPGELFF,TGTGCCAGTAGTGCCGGGATGTTGTTCCCCGGGGAGCTGTTTTTT
-,TRBV6-5,TRBJ1-1,-,CASRAGSEAFF,TGTGCCAGCAGAGCCGGGAGTGAAGCTTTCTTT
-,TRBV7-2,TRBJ1-2,-,CASSSPGAEDYGYTF,TGTGCCAGCAGCTCCCCGGGGGCTGAGGACTATGGCTACACCTTC
once,TRBV2,TRBJ1-2,-,CASSPNREAGYGYTF,TGTGCCAGCAGTCCCAACAGGGAGGCGGGCTATGGCTACACCTTC
once,TRBV27,TRBJ2-3,-,CASSWGLPDTQYF,TGTGCCAGCAGTTGGGGGCTTCCAGATACGCAGTATTTT
-,TRBV18,TRBJ2-1,-,CASSPPVSNEQFF,TGTGCCAGCTCACCACCGGTTTCCAATGAGCAGTTCTTC
-,TRBV10-3,TRBJ2-7,-,CAISGRGGQGEGEQYF,TGTGCCATCAGTGGGCGGGGGGGACAGGGTGAGGGCGAGCAGTACTTC
-,TRBV10-3,TRBJ2-5,-,CAISAQEDTQYF,TGTGCCATCAGTGCCCAGGAGGATACCCAGTACTTC
-,TRBV28,TRBJ2-1,TRBD2,CASSYPPGLAGVGEQFF,TGTGCCAGCAGTTACCCCCCGGGACTAGCGGGAGTGGGTGAGCAGTTCTTC
-,TRBV19,TRBJ2-2,-,CASSIQGTGELFF,TGTGCCAGTAGTATCCAGGGTACCGGGGAGCTGTTTTTT
-,TRBV4-2,TRBJ2-3,-,CASSQGPVGTSTDTQYF,TGTGCCAGCAGCCAAGGTCCTGTGGGGACTAGCACAGATACGCAGTATTTT
-,TRBV7-3,TRBJ2-5,TRBD2,CASSELAGQETQYF,TGTGCCAGCAGCGAACTAGCGGGGCAAGAGACCCAGTACTTC
-,TRBV15,TRBJ1-3,-,CATSRGDRLGNTIYF,TGTGCCACCAGCAGAGGTGACAGACTTGGAAACACCATATATTTT
-,TRBV5-4,TRBJ2-1,TRBD2,CASSPTSGAYNEQFF,TGTGCCAGCAGCCCGACTAGCGGAGCATACAATGAGCAGTTCTTC
once,TRBV7-2,TRBJ2-1,-,CASSLARYNEQFF,TGTGCCAGCAGCTTAGCCAGATACAATGAGCAGTTCTTC
-,TRBV7-2,TRBJ1-2,-,CASSLFGLIYGYTF,TGTGCCAGCAGCTTATTCGGACTGATCTATGGCTACACCTTC
-,TRBV10-2,TRBJ1-4,-,CASSDLAQGEKLFF,TGCGCCAGCAGTGATTTGGCCCAAGGGGAAAAACTGTTTTTT
-,TRBV5-1,TRBJ1-1,-,CASSVDVQNTEAFF,TGCGCCAGCAGCGTGGACGTCCAGAACACTGAAGCTTTCTTT
-,TRBV27,TRBJ2-7,TRBD1,CASSPGQGRSGYEQYF,TGTGCCAGCAGCCCCGGACAGGGAAGGTCAGGCTACGAGCAGTACTTC
once,TRBV2,TRBJ2-1,TRBD1,CASGQSGTGNNEQFF,TGTGCCAGCGGACAATCCGGGACAGGGAACAATGAGCAGTTCTTC
-,TRBV27,TRBJ1-6,-,CASSLRFSPLHF,TGTGCCAGCAGCCTGCGGTTTTCACCCCTCCACTTT
few,TRBV7-9,TRBJ1-5,-,CASSHGGIGNQPQHF,TGTGCCAGCAGCCATGGGGGAATCGGCAATCAGCCCCAGCATTTT
-,TRBV28,TRBJ1-2,-,CASNLGRGYTF,TGTGCCAGCAACCTGGGGAGAGGCTACACCTTC
-,TRBV4-2,TRBJ2-3,TRBD2,CASSQEGGRGDTQYF,TGTGCCAGCAGCCAAGAGGGCGGGAGGGGGGATACGCAGTATTTT
once,TRBV6-5,TRBJ2-5,-,CASSYGSWTQYF,TGTGCCAGCAGTTATGGAAGTTGGACCCAGTACTTC
-,TRBV13,TRBJ2-2,TRBD1,CASSLDRDRVNTGELFF,TGTGCCAGCAGCTTAGACCGGGACAGGGTGAACACCGGGGAGCTGTTTTTT
-,TRBV6-6,TRBJ1-2,TRBD1,CASSYGQGVGYSGYTF,TGTGCCAGCAGTTACGGACAGGGGGTAGGGTATTCTGGCTACACCTTC
-,TRBV6-5,TRBJ1-2,TRBD1,CASSSGTGLGYTF,TGTGCCAGCAGTTCCGGGACAGGACTTGGCTACACCTTC
-,TRBV5-4,TRBJ2-3,-,CASSLTGQGLRGYTQYF,TGTGCCAGCAGCTTGACTGGGCAGGGACTGCGGGGATATACGCAGTATTTT
-,TRBV19,TRBJ1-5,-,CASMGGDFYNNQPQHF,TGTGCCAGTATGGGGGGTGACTTTTATAACAATCAGCCCCAGCATTTT
-,TRBV9,TRBJ2-1,TRBD2,CASSAPLAGGINEQFF,TGTGCCAGCAGCGCCCCCCTAGCGGGAGGAATAAATGAGCAGTTCTTC
-,TRBV5-5,TRBJ1-1,TRBD1,CVGGRTGRSEAFF,TGTGTTGGGGGAAGGACAGGGCGAAGTGAAGCTTTCTTT
once,TRBV6-1,TRBJ2-7,TRBD1,CASSEVPDRGQRGAYEQYF,TGTGCCAGCAGTGAAGTTCCGGACAGGGGGCAGAGGGGCGCCTACGAGCAGTACTTC